What follows are 2 T cell receptor beta chains derived from one specimen sequenced in a study of tissue T cells after allogeneic stem cell transplantation. Clones were read by immunoSEQ multiplex PCR, and TCRdb kept only the in-frame ones, dropping some. The repertoire includes 5,000 or so clones, around a third of them detected once, and 4% to 4.5% sits in the top ten. Documented time point: mouse harvest day 14 after allogeneic transplant. Mouse grafts combined 10^7 T-cell-depleted bone marrow cells with 10^6 splenic CD5+ T cells. Specimen: skin. Every receptor here comes from a female BALB/c mouse given C57BL/6 T cells with graft-versus-host disease after an allogeneic hematopoietic cell transplant.

This clone was observed a handful of times. Here the gene names and germline are mouse. CDR3 DNA, as far as it was read: TGTGCCAGCAGTAGGGACTGGGGGTATGAACAGTAC. It specifies CASSRDWGYEQY. The whole CDR3 protein is CASSRDWGYEQYF. This chain connects TRBV15 to TRBJ2-7, with TRBD2 identical over 11 bases. The read falls 1 residue short of the CDR3 end, and the missing part is taken from the germline J gene. V was pared by 5 bases and J by 4 bases, with 1 base of the junction left unmatched. This CDR3 comprises 13 residues. Germline V lookup: CDR1 SGHND, CDR2 FRSKSL.

In regard to this clone: Genes here carry mouse names. Incomplete CDR3 DNA: TGTGCCAGCAGATCCTTACTGGGGGGCCAAGACACCCAGTAC. It codes for CASRSLLGGQDTQY. The CDR3 in full is CASRSLLGGQDTQYF. J is TRBJ2-5 and V is TRBV26, with 9 positions matching TRBD2. Coverage ceases 1 residue before the CDR3 finishes, and the germline J gene fills in the end. The CDR3 is made up of 15 amino acids. Germline trimming cut 6 bases from V and 2 bases from J; bases unmatched to any gene: 6. Germline CDR1 and CDR2: KGHPV and FQNQEV (reference sequence).